One sample yielded the 3 T cell receptor beta chains listed below, sequenced in a study of regulatory T cells in long-lasting Graves disease. Researchers made TCR beta libraries by using iRepertoire HTBI primers and running Arm-PCR on CDR3 regions. One entry per CDR3 protein, called by TCRdb with MiXCR from the multiplex PCR reads. The sample includes 400,000 to 500,000 distinct CDR3 sequences, about a sixth of them seen just once. Described time point: newly diagnosed GD, antithyroid drugs for less than 3 months. The authors made the TCR library using RNA they extracted from PBMCs. These records were also assigned to another study, of T cells in Graves' hyperthyroidism and ophthalmopathy.

Sequences were derived from peripheral blood mononuclear cells (PBMCs), sampled at new diagnosis, from a patient treated with antithyroid drugs. The source is a woman younger than 30 with Graves disease.

In this sample, this clonotype turned up many times. The V gene is TRBV12-3 or TRBV12-4, the J gene TRBJ1-1; tentative D call: TRBD1 (6 bases). This CDR3 is built from 15 residues. The V end lost 7 bases, the J end lost 3 bases, and 18 bases lay between the germline ends. The CDR3 DNA reads as TGTGCCAGCAACTTTGGGGGGCGGTCGTACACTGAAGCTTTCTTT. This encodes CASNFGGRSYTEAFF.

This clonotype has just a few counts. The chain recombines TRBV7-9 with TRBJ1-6; a possible D gene is TRBD1 (5 bases). Trimming cost V 4 bases and J 11 bases, with 21 bases left between them. CDR3 length: 16 residues. The germline V gene has CDR1 SEHNR and CDR2 FQNEAQ (reference sequence). CDR3 DNA sequence: TGTGCCAGCAGCTCCGCGGGAGGGGCGAGTTTAACACCCCTCCACTTT. Translating it yields CASSSAGGASLTPLHF. Together with reference TRBV7-9 and TRBJ1-6, the CDR3 gives the full variable domain: DTGVSQNPRHKITKRGQNVTFRCDPISEHNRLYWYRQTLGQGPEFLTYFQNEAQLEKSRLLSDRFSAERPKGSFSTLEIQRTEQGDSAMYLCASSSAGGASLTPLHFGNGTRLTVT.

This clonotype came up many times. This sequence joins TRBV5-1 and TRBJ1-1, with TRBD1 matching 7 bases. The CDR3 runs 15 residues. Trimming took 4 bases from V and 1 from J; bases not matched to a gene: 7. CDR1 is SGHRS and CDR2 is YFSETQ in the germline V gene. The CDR3 sequence: CASSKRGQQNTEAFF. Here the CDR3 DNA reads TGCGCCAGCAGCAAAAGGGGACAGCAGAACACTGAAGCTTTCTTT.